Sequencing of this T cell receptor beta chain was carried out in a study of blood T cell repertoires in COVID-19. Overall study context: COVID-19 samples from acute and convalescent phases originated in the United States, Italy and Spain. In each case, the material was cDNA or gDNA derived from T cells, B-cell-depleted T cells, or PBMCs.

CDR3 length equals 15 residues. Germline CDR1 and CDR2: LNHDA and SQIVND (reference sequence). J was trimmed by 4 bases and V by 4 bases; bases with no gene match: 7. Under the authors' procedure: Estimation of nucleated cell counts relied on the amplification of reference gene primers. TCRdb's copy holds only in-frame clones and misses some; the assay was immunoSEQ multiplex PCR. The D gene and trimming were derived from the DNA, and the V and J assignments and clone size from that table. The table shows fewer than 130,000 clones, with about 90% occurring only once. The sample comprised peripheral blood. The rearrangement joins TRBV19 to TRBJ2-7; 10 bases are shared with TRBD2. The receptor comes from a human donor in a cohort sampled during active COVID-19. The CDR3 DNA is TGTGCCAGTAGTAGGTCGGGACTAGCGAATTACGAGCAGTACTTC. This gives the protein CASSRSGLANYEQYF. Variable domain in full (rest from reference TRBV19 and TRBJ2-7): DGGITQSPKYLFRKEGQNVTLSCEQNLNHDAMYWYRQDPGQGLRLIYYSQIVNDFQKGDIAEGYSVSREKKESFPLTVTSAQKNPTAFYLCASSRSGLANYEQYFGPGTRLTVT.